This T cell receptor (beta chain) was captured in a study of OX40 agonist ivuxolimab in advanced cancers. Study details: Patients treated during dose escalation were battling hepatocellular carcinoma, melanoma, renal cell or head and neck cancer.

The table came from immunoSEQ multiplex PCR; TCRdb's copy has only in-frame clones and leaves some out. This table has about 68,000 clones, under 90% appearing once. Germline lookup yields CDR1 SGHNT and CDR2 YYREEE (reference sequence). The CDR3 is made up of 16 amino acids. Losses at the gene ends were 1 base for V and 2 bases for J; bases not matched to a gene: 7. Study-wide points: Mean expanded clone counts were higher in CD8+ than CD4+ T cells.

Comment on this clone: Antigen: not known.

It was autoimmune disease history or systemic immunosuppression that excluded patients. The timepoints at which blood was sampled were baseline, cycle 4 day 1, and cycle 7 day 1. The chain links TRBV5-4 to TRBJ2-5, with TRBD2 matching 8 bases. The sequences come from CD4+ or CD8+ T cells sorted from blood, collected in a trial of the OX40 agonist ivuxolimab. This clonotype was obtained from an adult with an advanced solid tumor such as melanoma, head and neck, liver or kidney cancer. Here the CDR3 reads CASSLNRGGRQETQYF. Written as DNA, the CDR3 is TGTGCCAGCAGCTTGAATCGGGGGGGGCGGCAAGAGACCCAGTACTTC.